What follows describes a single T cell receptor (beta chain). Its antigen is undetermined. The CDR3 sequence is 14 residues long. The germline V gene encodes CDR1 LNHDA and CDR2 SQIVND (reference sequence). V lost 5 bases and J 9 bases, leaving 19 bases between the germline ends. The data stem from a study of a mutant IDH1 vaccine in newly diagnosed glioma. Study context: The first vaccination came 4-6 weeks after radiotherapy alone, or with temozolomide cycles.

Whole-study results and caveats: Patients mounted vaccine-induced immune responses in just over 90% of cases.

Using immunoSEQ multiplex PCR, the repertoire was profiled, and TCRdb retains in-frame clones only, with some absent. The table shows 45,000 to 50,000 clones, with around 89% occurring only once. Specified time point: week 35, safety follow-up. What each vaccine dose contained was 300 ug of mutant IDH1 20-mer peptide, accompanied by topical imiquimod. The genes are TRBV19 and TRBJ2-5; D is ambiguous. The sample here was PBMCs, taken from a glioma patient whose treatment included an IDH1 peptide vaccine. This receptor was taken from a woman between 40 and 55 years old with glioma. DNA of the CDR3: TGTGCCAGTAGTTCACACACGGGCTTGGGGTCCCAGTACTTC. Translation: CASSSHTGLGSQYF.